The 8 T cell receptor beta chains presented below share a single source sample, sequenced in a study of blood T cell repertoires in COVID-19. Here immunoSEQ multiplex PCR was the method, and the copy in TCRdb shows in-frame clones only, minus some. The repertoire includes about 200,000 clones, roughly nine tenths of them detected once, and approximately 0.75% sits in the top ten. Sequencing was done on a sample of peripheral blood. Receptors originate from a woman in her sixties or seventies with acute or convalescent COVID-19.

The rearrangement links TRBV6-6 to TRBJ2-3; maybe TRBD2 (6 bases). This CDR3 comprises 14 residues. Germline V lookup: CDR1 MNHNY, CDR2 SVGAGI (reference sequence). V lost 7 bases and J lost 1, with 12 bases in between. The CDR3 region has the DNA TGTGCCAGCACCTTTGGCGGGGGCACAGATACGCAGTATTTT. Protein product: CASTFGGGTDTQYF.

The CDR3 DNA sequence: TGTGCCAGCAGCCTCCAGGGTAGCTCCTACGAGCAGTACTTC. Encoded protein: CASSLQGSSYEQYF. This chain links TRBV5-6 with TRBJ2-7, with D possibly matching TRBD1 (5 bases). This CDR3 has 14 residues. The V end was cut by 4 bases, the J end by 0 bases, with 11 bases between. Germline V gives CDR1 SGHDT, CDR2 YYEEEE.

This chain links TRBV11-2 with TRBJ2-5; 12 nucleotides align to TRBD2. Germline CDR1 SGHAT, CDR2 FQNNGV. The ends lost 5 bases at V and 3 bases at J; junction bases unmatched: 10. The CDR3 runs to 17 residues. The chain's CDR3 is CASSMRTSGVGKETQYF. DNA of the CDR3: TGTGCCAGCAGCATGCGGACTAGCGGGGTGGGGAAAGAGACCCAGTACTTC.

The chain links TRBV5-1 to TRBJ1-2; 7 bases map to TRBD1. CDR3 length equals 15 residues. Trimming took 5 bases from V and 4 from J; bases not matched to a gene: 11. Germline V gives CDR1 SGHRS, CDR2 YFSETQ. The CDR3 region is CASSYEPRGAYGYTF. CDR3 sequence (DNA): TGCGCCAGCAGTTATGAGCCCAGGGGGGCCTATGGCTACACCTTC.

V is TRBV27 and J is TRBJ2-1; no reliable D call. Trimming took 5 bases from V and 0 from J, leaving 8 bases between them. The CDR3 runs 14 residues. Germline CDR1 MNHEY, CDR2 SMNVEV (reference sequence). CDR3 residues: CASSQESSYNEQFF. As DNA, the CDR3 is TGTGCCAGCAGTCAGGAAAGCTCCTACAATGAGCAGTTCTTC.

This chain uses TRBV6-1 with TRBJ2-2; no reliable D call. Per germline, CDR1 MNHNS and CDR2 SASEGT. The CDR3 has 14 amino acids. With 2 bases removed from V and 1 base from J, the gap between germline ends came to 5 bases. This CDR3 is CASSEQRNTGELFF. The CDR3 nucleotides read TGTGCCAGCAGTGAACAGCGGAACACCGGGGAGCTGTTTTTT.

The J gene is TRBJ2-3, the V gene TRBV3-1 (or the pseudogene TRBV3-2), with D maybe TRBD2 (6 bases). This CDR3 has 16 amino acids. Between the trimmed V and J ends, which lost 4 bases and 4 bases, there was a span of 18 bases. Germline V gene sequence: CDR1 LGHDT, CDR2 YNNKEL (reference sequence). The CDR3 bases are TGTGCCAGCAGCCCCTCTGTTGGGGGGACGGCAGATACGCAGTATTTT. It specifies CASSPSVGGTADTQYF.

With regard to this clone: One end of the junction fails to match germline, which may point to a read error. The V and J genes are TRBV6-5 and TRBJ2-1; possibly TRBD1 for D (5 bases). There are 15 residues in the CDR3. The germline V gene has CDR1 MNHEY and CDR2 SVGAGI. The CDR3 protein is CASSPQKGKYNDQFF. CDR3 DNA: TGTGCCAGCAGTCCCCAGAAGGGGAAATACAATGATCAGTTCTTC.